This T cell receptor (beta chain) was recovered during a study of T cells in Graves' hyperthyroidism and ophthalmopathy. The study's findings and limits: In validation, the model predicted ophthalmopathy. These predictions came a median about 6 months before onset. Appearing also in blood were most of the thyroid clonotypes expanded above 0.001.

This clonotype was counted between two and nine times. The antigen is undetermined. An end of the junction differs from the germline gene, which may be a read error. Ophthalmopathy patients had Clinical Activity Score at least 3, NOSPECS grade at least 4, duration under 3 months. TCR beta CDR3 region amplification was performed from RNA transcripts. TCR CDR3 underwent first-round RT-PCR with the HTBI primer set. MiXCR, run by TCRdb on the multiplex PCR reads, gives a single entry per CDR3 protein. The table lists hundreds of thousands of distinct CDR3 sequences, less than 25% of them singletons, with approximately 30% in the top ten. The germline V gene has CDR1 GTSNPN and CDR2 SVGIG (reference sequence). CDR3 length: 15 amino acids.

The sample comprised blood. The chain recombines TRBV30 with TRBJ1-6; D not resolved. The receptor was isolated from a man younger than 40 with Graves' ophthalmopathy. The CDR3 is CAWSVLGGYSSPLHF. The CDR3 DNA is TGTGCCTGGAGTGTACTTGGAGGGTATAGTTCACCCCTCCACTTT.